These 19 T cell receptor beta chains were all obtained from the same sample, sequenced in a study of cytomegalovirus exposure and HLA in healthy donors. Only in-frame clones appear in the TCRdb table, and some are missing; sequencing was by immunoSEQ multiplex PCR. Here the sample spans some 140,000 clones, 80% to 90% being singletons. The sample consisted of PBMCs. The receptor source for this set is a woman aged 25 to 39 in good health and CMV-seronegative.

The chain employs TRBV29-1 and TRBJ1-1; TRBD1 might be the D (6 bases). The germline V and J ends were trimmed by 6 bases and 4 bases, with 18 bases remaining between them. Germline CDR1 is SQVTM and CDR2 is ANQGSEA. This CDR3 region has 14 residues. The CDR3 protein is CSVLTGPLSTEAFF. The CDR3 coding sequence is TGCAGCGTCCTGACAGGTCCGTTGAGCACTGAAGCTTTCTTT.

The CDR3 DNA follows: TGCGCCAGCAGCTTGGCGACACTAGCGGGGGCCACAGATACGCAGTATTTT. It encodes CASSLATLAGATDTQYF. The chain employs TRBV5-1 and TRBJ2-3, with 11 bases fitting TRBD2. In germline, CDR1 is SGHRS, CDR2 YFSETQ. CDR3 length equals 17 residues. J gave up 2 bases and V 0 bases, and 5 bases lay outside the gene matches.

The count of this clone is one. The chain couples TRBV27 to TRBJ2-1; D might be TRBD2 (5 bases). The V gene's germline CDR1 is MNHEY and CDR2 SMNVEV (reference sequence). The V end lost 2 bases, the J end lost 8 bases, and 22 bases lay between the germline ends. The CDR3 length is 17 residues. The CDR3 loop reads CASSLAWGSKTTHEQFF. Here the CDR3 DNA reads TGTGCCAGCAGTTTAGCTTGGGGTAGTAAGACTACGCATGAGCAGTTCTTC.

There are a few counts of this clone. This sequence joins TRBV19 and TRBJ2-2; maybe TRBD1 (6 bases). Germline V gene sequence: CDR1 LNHDA, CDR2 SQIVND (reference sequence). This CDR3 is 19 amino acids long. Deletions cut 4 bases from V and 1 base from J, with 22 bases between. CDR3 nucleotides: TGTGCCAGTAGTAGGCTAAAGAGTTTGAGGGGGTTGAACACCGGGGAGCTGTTTTTT. It translates to CASSRLKSLRGLNTGELFF.

The chain uses TRBV21-1 and TRBJ2-5; the D segment call TRBD1 is taken from the table without a DNA check. TRBV21-1 represents a pseudogene. The length of the CDR3 is 16 residues. As DNA, the CDR3 is TGTGCCAGCAGCAGACCCCGGGACAGGGGCGCAGAGACCCAGTACTTC. Translated, it gives CASSRPRDRGAETQYF.

V and J are TRBV6-5 and TRBJ1-2, with D possibly TRBD1 on 5 matching bases. Trimming cost V 6 bases and J 8 bases, with 22 bases left between them. This CDR3 contains 15 residues. The germline CDR1 and CDR2 sequences are MNHEY and SVGAGI. The CDR3 sequence: CASSSSWGRVLGYTF. Written as DNA, the CDR3 is TGTGCCAGCAGCTCCTCCTGGGGGAGGGTCTTAGGCTACACCTTC.

This clone was seen once. The chain recombines TRBV5-1 with TRBJ2-3, with 8 nucleotides matching TRBD2. J gave up 3 bases and V 6 bases, and 3 bases lay outside the gene matches. CDR3 length: 13 amino acids. Germline V gene lookup returns CDR1 SGHRS and CDR2 YFSETQ. This CDR3 is CASKQRGTDTQYF. The DNA of the CDR3 is TGCGCCAGCAAACAGCGGGGGACAGATACGCAGTATTTT. Based on the CDR3 plus reference TRBV5-1 and TRBJ2-3, the full variable domain is KAGVTQTPRYLIKTRGQQVTLSCSPISGHRSVSWYQQTPGQGLQFLFEYFSETQRNKGNFPGRFSGRQFSNSRSEMNVSTLELGDSALYLCASKQRGTDTQYFGPGTRLTVL.

Written as DNA, the CDR3 is TGTGCCAGCAGTGTTAGTGTGGTTGGCACTGAAGCTTTCTTT. This gives the protein CASSVSVVGTEAFF. This chain connects TRBV2 to TRBJ1-1; D is unresolved. Germline CDR1 reads SNHLY; CDR2 reads FYNNEI. Between the trimmed V and J ends, which lost 4 bases and 4 bases, there was a span of 13 bases. This CDR3 has 14 amino acids.

The chain recombines TRBV15 with TRBJ1-6; D possibly corresponds to TRBD1 (5 bases). The CDR3 covers 15 residues. Germline CDR1 is LNHNV and CDR2 is YYDKDF (reference sequence). The V end was cut by 1 base, the J end by 7 bases, with 11 bases between. CDR3 bases: TGTGCCACCAGCAGAGGTAGGAGGGACAATTCACCCCTCCACTTT. This encodes CATSRGRRDNSPLHF. The entire variable domain, with the rest obtained from reference TRBV15 and TRBJ1-6, is as follows: DAMVIQNPRYQVTQFGKPVTLSCSQTLNHNVMYWYQQKSSQAPKLLFHYYDKDFNNEADTPDNFQSRRPNTSFCFLDIRSPGLGDTAMYLCATSRGRRDNSPLHFGNGTRLTVT.

The rearrangement uses TRBV6-1 and TRBJ2-7; possibly TRBD1 for D (6 bases). This CDR3 region has 14 residues. The germline gives CDR1 MNHNS, CDR2 SASEGT. Trimming pared 4 bases from V and 4 bases from J, leaving 14 bases between. CDR3 sequence: CASSGQAWGYEQYF. The CDR3 DNA is TGTGCCAGCAGTGGACAGGCCTGGGGGTACGAGCAGTACTTC.

The chain couples TRBV2 to TRBJ2-1; perhaps TRBD1 as D (6 bases). CDR3 length: 14 amino acids. Trimming shortened V by 6 bases and J by 7 bases, and 16 bases separated the two germline ends. The germline CDR1 and CDR2 sequences are SNHLY and FYNNEI. CDR3 DNA sequence: TGTGCCAGCAGCGGACAGACGACTTGGAATGAGCAGTTCTTC. It encodes CASSGQTTWNEQFF.

Comment on this clone: Other DNA sequences in the sample encode the same CDR3. This CDR3 reads CASSFSSDTEAFF. DNA of the CDR3: TGTGCCAGCAGCTTTTCCTCGGACACTGAAGCTTTCTTT. The chain has TRBV7-3 and TRBJ1-1, with D uncertain. Looked up from germline, CDR1 is SGHTA and CDR2 is FQGTGA. The CDR3 extends over 13 amino acids. V dropped 3 bases and J dropped 3 bases, with 8 bases sitting between them.

J is TRBJ1-3 and V is TRBV27; D might be TRBD1 (5 bases). This CDR3 spans 14 amino acids. CDR1 and CDR2 from the germline V gene are MNHEY and SMNVEV (reference sequence). The V end was cut by 8 bases, the J end by 2 bases, with 13 bases between. CDR3 in DNA: TGTGCCAGCTGGGGGGGAGCGACTGGAAACACCATATATTTT. It yields the protein CASWGGATGNTIYF.

This chain connects TRBV5-1 to TRBJ1-5, with TRBD1 matching over 7 bases. V was clipped by 4 bases and J by 4 bases; unmatched bases: 5. The CDR3 has 14 amino acids. In germline, CDR1 is SGHRS, CDR2 YFSETQ. CDR3 in DNA: TGCGCCAGCAGCGAGGGACAGTGGAATCAGCCCCAGCATTTT. Its protein is CASSEGQWNQPQHF.

This chain joins TRBV19 and TRBJ1-2; 8 nucleotides align to TRBD1. Germline loops: CDR1 LNHDA, CDR2 SQIVND (reference sequence). V lost 6 bases and J lost 5; bases outside the gene matches: 2. The CDR3 contains 12 residues. The DNA of the CDR3 is TGTGCCAGTAGAGACAGGGGATATGGCTACACCTTC. This encodes CASRDRGYGYTF.

This clone was recorded once. The V call is TRBV10-3, the J call TRBJ1-1, with D possibly TRBD1 on 6 matching bases. Germline V gene lookup returns CDR1 ENHRY and CDR2 SYGVKD. This CDR3 region has 13 residues. V dropped 0 bases and J dropped 4 bases, with 6 bases sitting between them. CDR3 loop: CAISESQGTEAFF. The CDR3 DNA reads TGTGCCATCAGTGAGTCACAGGGCACTGAAGCTTTCTTT.

This chain joins TRBV5-1 and TRBJ2-7; D unclear. This CDR3 has 13 residues. The germline CDR1 and CDR2 sequences are SGHRS and YFSETQ. The V end was cut by 0 bases, the J end by 2 bases, with 6 bases between. In DNA form, the CDR3 reads TGCGCCAGCAGCTTGGTCCCCGCCTACGAGCAGTACTTC. This codes for CASSLVPAYEQYF.

This chain joins TRBV5-1 and TRBJ2-1; 8 bases line up with TRBD2. CDR1 SGHRS and CDR2 YFSETQ come from the germline V gene. CDR3 size: 17 residues. J lost 4 bases, V lost 3 bases, and 12 bases had no gene match. CDR3 bases: TGCGCCAGCAGCTGGCCTCGGGAGGGCTCCTCTTACAATGAGCAGTTCTTC. Amino acid sequence: CASSWPREGSSYNEQFF.

V and J are TRBV7-9 and TRBJ1-2, with no clear D. Germline V gene data show CDR1 as SEHNR and CDR2 as FQNEAQ (reference sequence). V lost 1 base to trimming and J lost 3 bases, with 9 bases between them. The CDR3 spans 14 residues. The CDR3 here is CASSLETSYYGYTF. In nucleotides, the CDR3 is TGTGCCAGCAGCTTAGAGACATCTTACTATGGCTACACCTTC.